The next 10 T cell receptor beta chains were all read from a single sample in a study of cytomegalovirus exposure and HLA in healthy donors. The PCR was carried out with 60 Vbeta primers and 13 Jbeta primers. Repertoires were generated with immunoSEQ multiplex PCR, while TCRdb's copy carries only in-frame clones and drops some. The table includes 120,000 or so clones, over 70% detected once. The sample taken for sequencing was PBMCs. The source of these receptors is a female donor in good health and CMV-seronegative.

This clone came up a few times. J is TRBJ2-7 and V is TRBV15, with a tentative D call TRBD2 (6 bases). Germline CDR1 reads LNHNV; CDR2 reads YYDKDF (reference sequence). V lost 0 bases and J lost 3, with 9 bases in between. The CDR3 contains 14 residues. DNA for the CDR3: TGTGCCACCAGCAGAGATAGCGGTTACTACGAGCAGTACTTC. This gives the protein CATSRDSGYYEQYF.

CDR3 bases: TGCGCCAGCACCCCACCTGATAAGGGGAAAGAGACCCAGTACTTC. Protein sequence: CASTPPDKGKETQYF. J is TRBJ2-5 and V is TRBV5-1, with a tentative D call TRBD1 (5 bases). V lost 6 bases, J lost 3 bases, and 18 bases lay in between. Germline V gives CDR1 SGHRS, CDR2 YFSETQ. This CDR3 has 15 amino acids.

The V call is TRBV5-3, the J call TRBJ2-2; 16 bases are shared with TRBD2. TRBV5-3 is designated an ORF whose function remains uncertain. V lost 4 bases and J lost 5; bases outside the gene matches: 11. This CDR3 has 19 residues. This CDR3 reads CARSETGTSGGAGTGELFF. As DNA, the CDR3 is TGTGCCAGAAGCGAAACCGGGACTAGCGGGGGGGCAGGGACCGGGGAGCTGTTTTTT.

This clone was detected only once. The rearrangement uses TRBV11-2 and TRBJ2-7, with a possible D match to TRBD2 (6 bases). Trimming cost V 5 bases and J 1 base, with 9 bases left between them. Germline V lookup: CDR1 SGHAT, CDR2 FQNNGV. The CDR3 is 13 amino acids. The CDR3, as DNA: TGTGCCAGCAGCCAGGGACTTTCCTACGAGCAGTACTTC. It specifies CASSQGLSYEQYF.

Only a few counts were recorded for this clone. The rearrangement uses TRBV11-2 and TRBJ2-7; D unresolved. The CDR3 is made up of 14 amino acids. The germline V gene encodes CDR1 SGHAT and CDR2 FQNNGV. Trimming removed 1 base at V and 2 bases at J, with 9 bases between. CDR3 DNA: TGTGCCAGCAGCTTAGGGCCCTCCCCCTACGAGCAGTACTTC. It is translated as CASSLGPSPYEQYF.

The chain recombines TRBV7-8 with TRBJ1-2, with a possible D match to TRBD1 (6 bases). Germline CDR1 and CDR2: SGHVS and FQNEAQ. Trimming took 1 base from V and 0 from J, leaving 6 bases between them. The CDR3 has 14 amino acids. The DNA of the CDR3 is TGTGCCAGCAGCTTAGACAGGGCTAACTATGGCTACACCTTC. Its protein product is CASSLDRANYGYTF.

The rearrangement uses TRBV11-2 and TRBJ2-1; D remains ambiguous. This CDR3 spans 13 amino acids. Germline CDR1 SGHAT, CDR2 FQNNGV. The V end was cut by 0 bases, the J end by 4 bases, with 4 bases between. The CDR3 loop reads CASSLDRYNEQFF. The DNA for the CDR3 is TGTGCCAGCAGCTTAGACCGTTACAATGAGCAGTTCTTC.

The rearrangement uses TRBV5-1 and TRBJ2-7; no firm D call. In germline, CDR1 is SGHRS, CDR2 YFSETQ. V was clipped by 3 bases and J by 0 bases, with 10 bases between them. The CDR3 sequence is 14 residues long. As DNA, the CDR3 is TGCGCCAGCAGCTCACTTGGCGGCTCCTACGAGCAGTACTTC. Encoded protein: CASSSLGGSYEQYF.

The chain has TRBV6-5 and TRBJ2-1; 9 bases align to TRBD2. After removal of 4 bases from V and 9 bases from J, the junction contained 7 bases not matched to a gene. The CDR3 runs to 14 residues. Germline V CDR1 and CDR2: MNHEY, SVGAGI. This CDR3 reads CASSFGTSLAEQFF. CDR3 DNA: TGTGCCAGCAGTTTCGGGACTAGCTTAGCTGAGCAGTTCTTC.

The V call is TRBV14, the J call TRBJ2-7; 7 bases map to TRBD1. Germline assignment: CDR1 SGHDN and CDR2 FVKESK. Trimming cost V 4 bases and J 8 bases; bases outside gene matches: 5. The CDR3 consists of 12 residues. CDR3 nucleotides: TGTGCCAGCAGCCTTGGGACAGTTCAGCAGTACTTC. Translated, it gives CASSLGTVQQYF.